These T cell receptor beta chains were read from a single sample in a study of identical twins. Via MiXCR, TCRdb re-called the 5' RACE reads, giving one row per CDR3 protein. The table lists about 240,000 distinct CDR3 sequences, under 12% of them singletons. Sequenced: memory T cells sorted from blood. The receptors originated from a man aged 50-59 years in good health. Each CDR3 is given with its conserved first and last residue. The order of the fields is V gene, clone size, J gene, D gene, CDR3 protein, CDR3 DNA. A D gene is named only where the DNA matches it firmly. The size field is filled for only some rows; it gives once, few, many or a size class.

>TRBV5-6|few|TRBJ2-1|TRBD1
CASSLPGGARDEQFF
TGTGCCAGCAGCTTGCCAGGGGGAGCTCGGGATGAGCAGTTCTTC
>TRBV7-8|many|TRBJ1-4|TRBD1
CASSQGQGNEKLFF
TGTGCCAGCAGCCAGGGACAGGGGAACGAAAAACTGTTTTTT
>TRBV7-3|many|TRBJ2-5|NA
CASSPSREETQYF
TGTGCCAGCAGCCCTAGTCGAGAAGAGACCCAGTACTTC
>TRBV4-1|many|TRBJ2-3|NA
CASSQEGYSTDTQYF
TGCGCCAGCAGCCAAGAGGGCTATAGCACAGATACGCAGTATTTT
>TRBV20-1|many|TRBJ1-3|NA
CSAGPSGNTIYF
TGCAGTGCCGGCCCCTCTGGAAACACCATATATTTT
>TRBV29-1|few|TRBJ2-3|NA
CSVGGDTQYF
TGCAGCGTTGGGGGGGATACGCAGTATTTT
>TRBV6-2/TRBV6-3|once|TRBJ2-1|TRBD2
CASTSPGVPGLAGGSFNEQFF
TGTGCCAGCACCTCCCCCGGTGTTCCGGGACTAGCGGGAGGAAGTTTCAATGAGCAGTTCTTC
>TRBV24-1|many|TRBJ2-1|NA
CATSEGRSYNEQFF
TGTGCCACCAGTGAGGGCAGGAGTTACAATGAGCAGTTCTTC
>TRBV6-5|many|TRBJ1-1|NA
CASSFTSITGGTEAFF
TGTGCCAGCAGTTTTACGTCTATAACGGGGGGCACTGAAGCTTTCTTT
>TRBV20-1|few|TRBJ1-2|NA
CSAGDGGLGYGYTF
TGCAGTGCCGGTGATGGGGGGCTTGGCTATGGCTACACCTTC
>TRBV6-5|many|TRBJ2-1|NA
CASSYSRRGTYNEQFF
TGTGCCAGCAGTTACTCGAGACGGGGGACCTACAATGAGCAGTTCTTC
>TRBV7-9|many|TRBJ2-1|NA
CASTPGTGSYNEQFF
TGTGCCAGCACCCCAGGGACGGGATCCTACAATGAGCAGTTCTTC
>TRBV5-5|many|TRBJ2-7|NA
CASSPAGTEPYEQYF
TGTGCCAGCAGCCCGGCGGGGACGGAGCCATACGAGCAGTACTTC
>TRBV12-3/TRBV12-4|few|TRBJ1-6|NA
CASSLGAPNSPLHF
TGTGCCAGCAGTTTGGGGGCGCCTAATTCACCCCTCCACTTT
>TRBV25-1|many|TRBJ2-5|TRBD2
CASSESPRTSLGQETQYF
TGTGCCAGCAGTGAATCCCCACGGACTAGCCTCGGCCAAGAGACCCAGTACTTC
>TRBV24-1|many|TRBJ2-7|NA
CATSDLKTGEEETYEQYF
TGTGCCACCAGTGATTTGAAAACAGGAGAGGAGGAAACCTACGAGCAGTACTTC
>TRBV6-1|many|TRBJ2-1|NA
CASSQAFSGSYNEQFF
TGTGCCAGCAGTCAGGCTTTTAGCGGCTCCTACAATGAGCAGTTCTTC
>TRBV6-5|many|TRBJ1-6|NA
CASSYLGGGGASPLHF
TGTGCCAGCAGTTACTTGGGGGGCGGAGGGGCGTCACCCCTCCACTTT
>TRBV7-9|NA|TRBJ1-1|NA
CASITAGLNTEAFF
TGTGCCAGTATTACAGCGGGACTGAACACTGAAGCTTTCTTT
>TRBV12-3/TRBV12-4|many|TRBJ2-7|NA
CASSQGVGVNEQYF
TGTGCCAGCAGTCAGGGTGTTGGGGTGAACGAGCAGTACTTC
>TRBV2|few|TRBJ2-1|TRBD1
CASHGQGGAYNEQFF
TGTGCCAGTCACGGACAGGGGGGAGCCTACAATGAGCAGTTCTTC
>TRBV6-5|NA|TRBJ1-1|TRBD1
CASSYVGQGAPEAFF
TGTGCCAGCAGTTACGTCGGACAGGGGGCCCCTGAAGCTTTCTTT
>TRBV20-1|NA|TRBJ2-1|NA
CSARSLTQALNEQFF
TGCAGTGCTAGGAGTCTGACCCAAGCGCTCAATGAGCAGTTCTTC
>TRBV12-3/TRBV12-4|many|TRBJ1-2|NA
CASSLRGIGGYTF
TGTGCCAGCAGCCTACGGGGAATTGGGGGCTACACCTTC
>TRBV5-6|NA|TRBJ1-2|NA
CASSPALDTIYGYTF
TGTGCCAGCAGCCCCGCCTTGGACACGATCTATGGCTACACCTTC
>TRBV11-2|many|TRBJ2-1|NA
CASSLFVSYNEQFF
TGTGCCAGCAGCTTATTTGTCTCCTACAATGAGCAGTTCTTC
>TRBV5-8|many|TRBJ2-1|TRBD1
CASSLTGTASYNEQFF
TGTGCCAGCAGCTTAACCGGGACAGCCTCCTACAATGAGCAGTTCTTC
>TRBV5-1|few|TRBJ1-4|NA
CASSLGQVSTNEKLFF
TGCGCCAGCAGCTTGGGGCAGGTCTCAACTAATGAAAAACTGTTTTTT
>TRBV6-1|NA|TRBJ1-4|TRBD1
CASGGRQGSEKLFF
TGTGCCAGCGGGGGAAGACAGGGAAGCGAAAAACTGTTTTTT
>TRBV20-1|NA|TRBJ2-5|NA
CSARPARDHQETQYF
TGCAGTGCTAGACCCGCCCGGGACCACCAAGAGACCCAGTACTTC
>TRBV19|few|TRBJ1-5|TRBD1
CASSILSGQGEQPQHF
TGTGCCAGTAGTATATTAAGCGGACAGGGAGAACAGCCCCAGCATTTT
>TRBV12-3/TRBV12-4|few|TRBJ1-2|NA
CASSLNGGAQGYGYTF
TGTGCCAGCAGTCTCAATGGGGGGGCGCAAGGCTATGGCTACACCTTC
>TRBV28|few|TRBJ2-3|NA
CASSSQRNTQYF
TGTGCCAGCAGTTCCCAACGGAATACGCAGTATTTT
>TRBV5-1|many|TRBJ1-2|NA
CASSASGPNYGYTF
TGCGCCAGCAGCGCCTCAGGCCCTAACTATGGCTACACCTTC
>TRBV20-1|few|TRBJ2-1|NA
CSARDLRGGSYNEQFF
TGCAGTGCTAGAGATTTGCGGGGCGGCTCCTACAATGAGCAGTTCTTC
>TRBV4-3|many|TRBJ2-1|NA
CASTLTTSSYNEQFF
TGCGCCAGCACCTTGACTACCTCTAGTTACAATGAGCAGTTCTTC
>TRBV28|many|TRBJ2-1|TRBD2
CASSLRTSGRLNEQFF
TGTGCCAGCAGTCTCCGGACTAGCGGGAGGTTAAATGAGCAGTTCTTC
>TRBV29-1|many|TRBJ2-2|NA
CSVEDRGGTGTGELFF
TGCAGCGTTGAAGATCGAGGAGGGACGGGCACCGGGGAGCTGTTTTTT
>TRBV5-1|many|TRBJ2-2|TRBD1
CASSLDRGANTGELFF
TGCGCCAGCAGCTTGGACAGGGGCGCGAACACCGGGGAGCTGTTTTTT
>TRBV14|few|TRBJ2-1|NA
CASSRSQVLWEQFF
TGTGCCAGCAGCCGCTCACAGGTTCTCTGGGAGCAGTTCTTC
>TRBV6-2/TRBV6-3|few|TRBJ2-6|TRBD2
CASSYSTASGSTGANVLTF
TGTGCCAGCAGTTACTCGACGGCTAGCGGGAGTACTGGGGCCAACGTCCTGACTTTC
>TRBV24-1|NA|TRBJ2-5|TRBD1
CATSDPRTGPKTQYF
TGTGCCACCAGTGACCCAAGGACAGGCCCCAAGACCCAGTACTTC
>TRBV12-3/TRBV12-4|few|TRBJ1-2|NA
CASSLGIGTQGYTF
TGTGCCAGCAGTTTGGGTATCGGGACCCAAGGCTACACCTTC
>TRBV14|few|TRBJ2-2|TRBD2
CASSQAGAFGGATTGELFF
TGTGCCAGCAGCCAAGCGGGGGCCTTCGGGGGGGCGACCACCGGGGAGCTGTTTTTT
>TRBV28|many|TRBJ1-2|TRBD1
CASSLLRTGGRYGYTF
TGTGCCAGCAGTTTATTAAGGACAGGGGGCCGTTATGGCTACACCTTC
>TRBV10-3|few|TRBJ2-7|TRBD2
CAISELAGYEQYF
TGTGCCATCAGTGAGTTAGCGGGCTACGAGCAGTACTTC
>TRBV6-2/TRBV6-3|few|TRBJ2-7|TRBD1
CASRPGGARDEQYF
TGTGCCAGCAGACCAGGGGGCGCGAGGGACGAGCAGTACTTC
>TRBV5-5|many|TRBJ2-4|TRBD1
CASSPTGQGNIQYF
TGTGCCAGCAGCCCGACAGGACAGGGAAACATTCAGTACTTC
>TRBV10-3|many|TRBJ2-5|NA
CAIRGSRVDETQYF
TGTGCCATCAGGGGATCACGGGTGGATGAGACCCAGTACTTC
>TRBV2|many|TRBJ2-3|NA
CASSEALGYYTDTQYF
TGTGCCAGCAGTGAAGCTTTGGGGTATTATACAGATACGCAGTATTTT
>TRBV12-3/TRBV12-4|NA|TRBJ1-2|TRBD1
CASSRGTGDYGYTF
TGTGCCAGCAGTCGTGGGACAGGGGACTATGGCTACACCTTC
>TRBV20-1|once|TRBJ2-7|NA
CSARSSTDSYEQYF
TGCAGTGCTAGATCTTCGACTGACTCCTACGAGCAGTACTTC